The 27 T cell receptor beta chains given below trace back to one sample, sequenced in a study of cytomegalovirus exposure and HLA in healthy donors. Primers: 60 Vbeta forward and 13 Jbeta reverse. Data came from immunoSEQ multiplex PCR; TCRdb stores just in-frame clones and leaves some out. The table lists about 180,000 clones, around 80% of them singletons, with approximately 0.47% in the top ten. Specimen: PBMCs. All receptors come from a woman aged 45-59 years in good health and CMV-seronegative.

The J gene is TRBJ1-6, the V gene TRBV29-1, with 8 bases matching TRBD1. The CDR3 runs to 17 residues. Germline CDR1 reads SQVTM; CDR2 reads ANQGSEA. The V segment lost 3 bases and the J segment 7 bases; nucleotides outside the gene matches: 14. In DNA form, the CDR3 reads TGCAGCGTTGATTGGGTCGGACCGACAGGGGAAAATTCACCCCTCCACTTT. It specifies CSVDWVGPTGENSPLHF.

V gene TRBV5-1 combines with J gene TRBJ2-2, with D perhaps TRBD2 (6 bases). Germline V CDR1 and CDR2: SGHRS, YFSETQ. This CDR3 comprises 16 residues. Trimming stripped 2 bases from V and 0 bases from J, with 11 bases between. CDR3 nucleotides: TGCGCCAGCAGCTTTACCGGGACTTCGAACACCGGGGAGCTGTTTTTT. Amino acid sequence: CASSFTGTSNTGELFF.

DNA of the CDR3: TGTGCCAGCAGTTTACCAGGGGGAAACACCATATATTTT. Translated, it gives CASSLPGGNTIYF. The chain is built from TRBV28 and TRBJ1-3, with D perhaps matching TRBD1 (5 bases). The CDR3 is made up of 13 amino acids. Trimming took 2 bases from V and 4 from J, leaving 6 bases between them. The V gene's germline CDR1 is MDHEN and CDR2 SYDVKM.

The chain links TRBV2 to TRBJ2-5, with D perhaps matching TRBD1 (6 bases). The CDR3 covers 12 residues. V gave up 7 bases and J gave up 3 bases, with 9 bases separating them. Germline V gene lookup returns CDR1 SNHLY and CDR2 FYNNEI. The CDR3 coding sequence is TGTGCCAGCAACAGGGACGAAGAGACCCAGTACTTC. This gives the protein CASNRDEETQYF. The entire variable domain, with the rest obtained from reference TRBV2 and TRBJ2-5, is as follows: EPEVTQTPSHQVTQMGQEVILRCVPISNHLYFYWYRQILGQKVEFLVSFYNNEISEKSEIFDDQFSVERPDGSNFTLKIRSTKLEDSAMYFCASNRDEETQYFGPGTRLLVL.

CDR3 sequence reads: CASRTGTDLSEQYF. The CDR3 DNA reads as TGTGCCAGCAGGACCGGGACAGACCTCTCCGAGCAGTACTTC. The chain has TRBV28 and TRBJ2-7, with 7 bases that match TRBD1. CDR3 length: 14 residues. Looked up from germline, CDR1 is MDHEN and CDR2 is SYDVKM. V shed 6 bases and J 6 bases; nucleotides not matched to a gene: 11.

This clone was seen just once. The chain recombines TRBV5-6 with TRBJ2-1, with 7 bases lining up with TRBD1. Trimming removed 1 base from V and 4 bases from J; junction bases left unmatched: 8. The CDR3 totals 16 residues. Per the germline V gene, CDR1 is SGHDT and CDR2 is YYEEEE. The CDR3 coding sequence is TGTGCCAGCAGCTTGACTCCGGGACAGAAATACAATGAGCAGTTCTTC. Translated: CASSLTPGQKYNEQFF.

CDR3 protein: CASRTTVLLEQYF. Written as DNA, the CDR3 is TGTGCCAGCAGAACAACAGTACTGCTGGAGCAGTACTTC. J is TRBJ2-7 and V is TRBV28, with D hard to call. Germline CDR1 and CDR2: MDHEN and SYDVKM. Trimming shortened V by 6 bases and J by 7 bases, and 16 bases separated the two germline ends. This CDR3 is built from 13 residues.

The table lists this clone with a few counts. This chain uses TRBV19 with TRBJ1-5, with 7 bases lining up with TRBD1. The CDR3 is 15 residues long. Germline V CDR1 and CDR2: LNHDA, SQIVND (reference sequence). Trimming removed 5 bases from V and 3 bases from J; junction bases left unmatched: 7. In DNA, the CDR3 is TGTGCCAGTAGTGTTACGGGACAGATCAATCAGCCCCAGCATTTT. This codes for CASSVTGQINQPQHF.

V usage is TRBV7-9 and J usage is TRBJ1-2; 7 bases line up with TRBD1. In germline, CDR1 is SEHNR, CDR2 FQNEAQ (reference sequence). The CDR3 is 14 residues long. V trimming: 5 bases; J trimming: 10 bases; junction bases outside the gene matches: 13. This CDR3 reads CASSESRDRAVYTF. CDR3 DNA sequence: TGTGCCAGCAGCGAATCCCGGGACAGAGCGGTCTACACCTTC.

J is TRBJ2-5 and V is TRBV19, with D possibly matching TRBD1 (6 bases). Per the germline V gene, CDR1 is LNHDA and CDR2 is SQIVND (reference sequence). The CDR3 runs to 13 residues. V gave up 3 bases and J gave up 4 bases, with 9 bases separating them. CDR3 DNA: TGTGCCAGTAGTATCACAGGGTCAGAGACCCAGTACTTC. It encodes CASSITGSETQYF.

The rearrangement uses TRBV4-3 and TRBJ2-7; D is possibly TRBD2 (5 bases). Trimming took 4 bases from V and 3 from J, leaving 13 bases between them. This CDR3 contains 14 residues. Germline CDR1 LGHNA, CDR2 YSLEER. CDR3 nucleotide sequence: TGCGCCAGCAGCCCACATTATCGGGGCTACGAGCAGTACTTC. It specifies CASSPHYRGYEQYF.

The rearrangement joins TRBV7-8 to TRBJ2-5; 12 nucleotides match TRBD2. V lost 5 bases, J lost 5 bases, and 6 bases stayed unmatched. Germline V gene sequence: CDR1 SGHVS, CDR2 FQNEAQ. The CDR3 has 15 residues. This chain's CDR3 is CASSILAGGRETQYF. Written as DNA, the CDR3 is TGTGCCAGCAGCATTCTAGCGGGGGGGCGGGAGACCCAGTACTTC.

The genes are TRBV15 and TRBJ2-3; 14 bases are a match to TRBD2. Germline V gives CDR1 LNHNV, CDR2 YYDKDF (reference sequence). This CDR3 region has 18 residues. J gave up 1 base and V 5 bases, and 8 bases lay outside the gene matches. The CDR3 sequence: CATSGVTSGRARTDTQYF. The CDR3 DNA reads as TGTGCCACCAGCGGAGTGACTAGCGGGAGGGCCCGCACAGATACGCAGTATTTT.

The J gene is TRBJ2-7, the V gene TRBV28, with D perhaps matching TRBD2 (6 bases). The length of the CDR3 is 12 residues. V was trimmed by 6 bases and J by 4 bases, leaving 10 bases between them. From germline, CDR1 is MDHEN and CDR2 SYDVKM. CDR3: CASSQEGYEQYF. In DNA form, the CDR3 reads TGTGCCAGCAGCCAGGAGGGGTACGAGCAGTACTTC.

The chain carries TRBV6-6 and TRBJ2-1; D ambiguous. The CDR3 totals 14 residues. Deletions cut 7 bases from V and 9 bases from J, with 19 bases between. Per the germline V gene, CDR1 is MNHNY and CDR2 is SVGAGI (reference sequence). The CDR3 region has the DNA TGTGCCAGCAAGCCAAGGCGAGCGATGGGTGAGCAGTTCTTC. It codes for CASKPRRAMGEQFF.

CDR3 amino acids: CASSSVSLRSAGYGYTF. For the CDR3, the DNA is TGTGCCAGCAGTTCTGTTTCGCTCAGGTCGGCGGGGTATGGCTACACCTTC. The J gene is TRBJ1-2, the V gene TRBV28, with D hard to call. Trimming stripped 4 bases from V and 5 bases from J, with 23 bases between. Germline values: CDR1 MDHEN, CDR2 SYDVKM. The CDR3 runs 17 residues.

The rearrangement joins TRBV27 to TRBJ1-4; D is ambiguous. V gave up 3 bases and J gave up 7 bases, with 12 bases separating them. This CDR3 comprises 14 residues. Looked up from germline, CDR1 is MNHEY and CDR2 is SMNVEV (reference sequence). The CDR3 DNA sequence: TGTGCCAGCAGTTTGGGAGGGAAAAGTGAAAAACTGTTTTTT. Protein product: CASSLGGKSEKLFF.

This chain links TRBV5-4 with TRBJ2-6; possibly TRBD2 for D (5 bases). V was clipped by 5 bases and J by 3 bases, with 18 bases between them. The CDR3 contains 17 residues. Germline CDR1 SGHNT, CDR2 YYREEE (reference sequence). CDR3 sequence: CASSEGRSGRGANVLTF. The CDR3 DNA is TGTGCCAGCAGTGAGGGCAGGTCCGGACGTGGGGCCAACGTCCTGACTTTC.

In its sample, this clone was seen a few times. The CDR3 DNA sequence: TGTGCCATCAGTGAGGCACGGGACAGCTATAATGAAAAACTGTTTTTT. It yields the protein CAISEARDSYNEKLFF. This chain links TRBV10-3 with TRBJ1-4, with TRBD1 matching 7 bases. V lost 2 bases to trimming and J lost 4 bases; unmatched junction nucleotides: 7. Germline loops: CDR1 ENHRY, CDR2 SYGVKD. CDR3 length equals 16 residues.

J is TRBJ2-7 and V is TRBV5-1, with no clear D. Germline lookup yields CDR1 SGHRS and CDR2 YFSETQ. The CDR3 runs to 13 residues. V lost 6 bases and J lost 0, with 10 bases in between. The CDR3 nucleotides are TGCGCCAGCACAAGAGACACCTCCTACGAGCAGTACTTC. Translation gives CASTRDTSYEQYF. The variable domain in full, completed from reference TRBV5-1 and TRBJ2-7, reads KAGVTQTPRYLIKTRGQQVTLSCSPISGHRSVSWYQQTPGQGLQFLFEYFSETQRNKGNFPGRFSGRQFSNSRSEMNVSTLELGDSALYLCASTRDTSYEQYFGPGTRLTVT.

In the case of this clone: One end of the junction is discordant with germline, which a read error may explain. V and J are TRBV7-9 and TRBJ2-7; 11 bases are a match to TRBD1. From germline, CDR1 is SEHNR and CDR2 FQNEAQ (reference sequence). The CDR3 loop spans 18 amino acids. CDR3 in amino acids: CSSSPRLVGTGGTYEQYF. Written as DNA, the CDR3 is TGTTCCAGCAGCCCGCGGTTAGTCGGGACAGGGGGTACCTACGAGCAGTACTTC.

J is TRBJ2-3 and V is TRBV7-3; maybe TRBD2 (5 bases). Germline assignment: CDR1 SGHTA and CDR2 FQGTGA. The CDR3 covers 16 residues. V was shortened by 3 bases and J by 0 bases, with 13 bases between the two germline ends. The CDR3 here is CASSFVGVGSTDTQYF. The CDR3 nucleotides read TGTGCCAGCAGCTTCGTCGGGGTGGGGAGCACAGATACGCAGTATTTT.

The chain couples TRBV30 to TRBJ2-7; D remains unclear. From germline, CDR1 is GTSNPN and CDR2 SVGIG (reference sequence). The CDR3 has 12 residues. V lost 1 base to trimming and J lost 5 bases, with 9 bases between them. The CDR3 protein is CAWSGMGDEQYF. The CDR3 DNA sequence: TGTGCCTGGAGTGGAATGGGCGACGAGCAGTACTTC. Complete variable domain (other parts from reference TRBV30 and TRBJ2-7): SQTIHQWPATLVQPVGSPLSLECTVEGTSNPNLYWYRQAAGRGLQLLFYSVGIGQISSEVPQNLSASRPQDRQFILSSKKLLLSDSGFYLCAWSGMGDEQYFGPGTRLTVT.

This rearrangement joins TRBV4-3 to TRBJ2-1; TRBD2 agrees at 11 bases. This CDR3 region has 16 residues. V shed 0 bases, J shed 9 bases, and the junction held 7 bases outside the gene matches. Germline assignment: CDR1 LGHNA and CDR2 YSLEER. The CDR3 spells CASSQDPALAGGEQFF. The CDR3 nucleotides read TGCGCCAGCAGCCAAGACCCGGCGCTAGCGGGGGGTGAGCAGTTCTTC.

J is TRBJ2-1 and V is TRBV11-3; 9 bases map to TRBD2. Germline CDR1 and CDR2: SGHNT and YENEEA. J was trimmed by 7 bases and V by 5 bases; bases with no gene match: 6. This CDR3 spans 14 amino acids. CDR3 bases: TGTGCCAGCAGCCCCGCGGGAGGGGATAATGAGCAGTTCTTC. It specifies CASSPAGGDNEQFF. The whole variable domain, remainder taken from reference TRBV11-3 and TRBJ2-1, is EAGVVQSPRYKIIEKKQPVAFWCNPISGHNTLYWYLQNLGQGPELLIRYENEEAVDDSQLPKDRFSAERLKGVDSTLKIQPAELGDSAVYLCASSPAGGDNEQFFGPGTRLTVL.

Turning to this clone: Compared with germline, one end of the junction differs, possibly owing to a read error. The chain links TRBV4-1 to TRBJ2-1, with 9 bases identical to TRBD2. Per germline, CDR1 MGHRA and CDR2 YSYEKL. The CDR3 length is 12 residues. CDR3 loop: CASSSPGLATLF. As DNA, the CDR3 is TGCGCCAGCAGCAGTCCGGGACTAGCCACGCTCTTC.

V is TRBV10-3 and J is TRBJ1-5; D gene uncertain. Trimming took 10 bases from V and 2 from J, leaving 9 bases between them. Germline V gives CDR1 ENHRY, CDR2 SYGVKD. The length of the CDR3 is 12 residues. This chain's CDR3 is CATGIGNQPQHF. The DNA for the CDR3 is TGTGCCACCGGGATAGGCAATCAGCCCCAGCATTTT.